A selection of T cell receptor beta chains follows, all from one sample in a study of blood T cell repertoires in COVID-19. The protocol was immunoSEQ multiplex PCR, while the TCRdb copy is restricted to in-frame clones and leaves out a portion. The sample has over 150,000 clones, around 90% seen once. Specimen: peripheral blood. The origin of the receptors is a man in his fifties with acute or convalescent COVID-19. Each CDR3 is given with its conserved first and last residue. Each record gives: D gene, clone size, V gene, J gene, CDR3 DNA, CDR3 protein. D genes are given only for firm matches. Expanded clones are given a class, and other clones once, few, many or no size at all.

TRBD1	-	TRBV7-3	TRBJ2-3	TGTGCCAGCAGCTCGTCCGGGACAGGGCCTCATACGCAGTATTTT	CASSSSGTGPHTQYF
TRBD1	-	TRBV10-2	TRBJ1-2	TGCGCCAGCACTCCTTCCCTCGACAGGGGAAAGGACTATGGCTACACCTTC	CASTPSLDRGKDYGYTF
TRBD1	once	TRBV5-1	TRBJ1-6	TGCGCCAGCAGCTTGGGAAGTTGGGGACAGGGGGCTTCACCCCTCCACTTT	CASSLGSWGQGASPLHF
TRBD2	once	TRBV6-6	TRBJ2-3	TGTGCCAGCAGTTACAGCGCTAGCGGGGGCACAGATACGCAGTATTTT	CASSYSASGGTDTQYF
-	-	TRBV24-1	TRBJ1-5	TGTGCCACCAGTGCGGCAGACAATAGCAATCAGCCCCAGCATTTT	CATSAADNSNQPQHF
TRBD1	few	TRBV9	TRBJ2-2	TGTGCCAGCAGCCGATCGAGTAAGACAGGGCCCGGGGAGCTGTTTTTT	CASSRSSKTGPGELFF
TRBD2	-	TRBV5-1	TRBJ2-7	TGCGCCAGCAGCTGGGAGACTAGCGGCTACTACGAGCAGTACTTC	CASSWETSGYYEQYF
TRBD2	-	TRBV10-3	TRBJ2-7	TGTGCCGCCCGGCCAGCGGGAACCATTTACGAGCAGTACTTC	CAARPAGTIYEQYF
-	once	TRBV18	TRBJ2-3	TGTGCCAGCTCACCCGCGGAATTACCAGATACGCAGTATTTT	CASSPAELPDTQYF
-	-	TRBV7-3	TRBJ2-5	TGTGCCAGCAGCCCACGGGGAACCCGAGAGACCCAGTACTTC	CASSPRGTRETQYF
-	-	TRBV18	TRBJ1-2	TGTGCCAGCTCACCACCGAATTTCGACTCTAACTATGGCTACACCTTC	CASSPPNFDSNYGYTF
-	once	TRBV4-2	TRBJ2-3	TGTGCCAGCAGCCAAGGTCTTCAAGGGGGGGGGCATTTAGATACGCAGTATTTT	CASSQGLQGGGHLDTQYF
-	-	TRBV15	TRBJ2-1	TGTGCCACCAGCAGAGATTTCTCGGGGGGCGGTGAGCAGTTCTTC	CATSRDFSGGGEQFF
TRBD1	-	TRBV2	TRBJ1-3	TGTGCCAGCAGTGAGGACAGGTCCGTATCTGGAAACACCATATATTTT	CASSEDRSVSGNTIYF
-	-	TRBV4-1	TRBJ1-3	TGCGCCAGCAGCCAAGATAGGGCCGGGACATTTGGAAACACCATATATTTT	CASSQDRAGTFGNTIYF
-	-	TRBV5-1	TRBJ1-5	TGCGCCAGCAGCAGTGGACAGCCCGACAATCAGCCCCAGCATTTT	CASSSGQPDNQPQHF
-	-	TRBV6-6	TRBJ1-1	TGTGCCAGCAGTCTTCGGGGTAGGGCTACGAACACTGAAGCTTTCTTT	CASSLRGRATNTEAFF
-	-	TRBV14	TRBJ2-1	TGTGCCAGCAGCCAAGGCCCAGCGGCAGGGGACGACAATGAGCAGTTCTTC	CASSQGPAAGDDNEQFF
TRBD1	once	TRBV28	TRBJ2-3	TGTGCCAGCAGCTCTGGACAGGGTAGGCAGTATTTT	CASSSGQGRQYF
-	medium-sized	TRBV11-2	TRBJ1-1	TGTGCCAGCAGCTTAACAGTGAACACTGAAGCTTTCTTT	CASSLTVNTEAFF
-	-	TRBV28	TRBJ1-5	TGTGCCAGCAGACCACAGGGTTTGCCCCAGCATTTT	CASRPQGLPQHF
-	-	TRBV5-1	TRBJ1-2	TGCGCCAGCAGCTCAGGAGGGTCGGGTGGCTACACCTTC	CASSSGGSGGYTF
TRBD2	once	TRBV6-6	TRBJ2-2	TGTGCCAGCAGCCCCGGACTAGCGGGAGGGACCGGGGAGCTGTTTTTT	CASSPGLAGGTGELFF
TRBD2	once	TRBV30	TRBJ2-7	TGTGCCTGGAGTGTAAGGCTAGCGGGTAGCTACGAGCAGTACTTC	CAWSVRLAGSYEQYF
TRBD2	-	TRBV7-9	TRBJ2-5	TGTGCCAGCAGCTTGGGTTCCGGGACTAGATACCTTCAAGAGACCCAGTACTTC	CASSLGSGTRYLQETQYF
-	-	TRBV28	TRBJ2-1	TGTGCCAGCAGTTTGGCCCCTGGGGCTGGCGGGGCCCTACTCTCCTACTACAATGAGCAGTTCTTC	CASSLAPGAGGALLSYYNEQFF
-	-	TRBV19	TRBJ2-2	TGTGCCAGTAGTACGGGTATCCCCGGGGAGCTGTTTTTT	CASSTGIPGELFF
-	-	TRBV5-1	TRBJ2-7	TGCGCCAGCAGCTTTCAGGAGGGCCACGAGCAGTACTTC	CASSFQEGHEQYF
TRBD1	once	TRBV28	TRBJ1-5	TGTGCCAGCAGTTTAAGGCAGGGGGCAGGCAATCAGCCCCAGCATTTT	CASSLRQGAGNQPQHF
-	medium-sized	TRBV30	TRBJ1-5	TGTGCCTGGAGAGAGGGAATTGGGAGCAATCAGCCCCAGCATTTT	CAWREGIGSNQPQHF
-	-	TRBV30	TRBJ1-1	TGTGCCGAAGAAACTACAGGGAACACTGAAGCTTTCTTT	CAEETTGNTEAFF
-	-	TRBV28	TRBJ1-1	TGTGCCAGCAGTCGACAGGCCTCTGGTGAAGCTTTCTTT	CASSRQASGEAFF
-	-	TRBV7-9	TRBJ2-7	TGTGCCAGCAGCTTAGTATCCGGGAAGGCCCTCTACGAGCAGTACTTC	CASSLVSGKALYEQYF
-	-	TRBV5-1	TRBJ2-3	TGCGCCAGCAGCTTTTCTAGCGGCACAGATACGCAGTATTTT	CASSFSSGTDTQYF
-	-	TRBV24-1	TRBJ1-5	TGTGCCACCAGTGATTTGAGGTTCGGGGGGCCCCACACGGATCAGCCCCAGCATTTT	CATSDLRFGGPHTDQPQHF
TRBD1	-	TRBV27	TRBJ1-2	TGTGCCAGCAGGAACAATCAGGGGGCTAACTATGGCTACACCTTC	CASRNNQGANYGYTF
-	-	TRBV28	TRBJ1-2	TGTGCCAGCGAGGAGAACTATGGCTACACCTTC	CASEENYGYTF
TRBD1	-	TRBV6-5	TRBJ1-2	TGTGCCAGCACCCCGGGACAGGGTATCTATGGCTACACCTTC	CASTPGQGIYGYTF
-	-	TRBV28	TRBJ1-4	TGTGCCGCGACGGAGAGAGGGCTTGAAAAACTGTTTTTT	CAATERGLEKLFF
TRBD1	-	TRBV19	TRBJ1-5	TGTGCCAGTACCATGACAGGGGATTGGTATAGCAATCAGCCCCAGCATTTT	CASTMTGDWYSNQPQHF
TRBD1	-	TRBV19	TRBJ1-6	TGTGCCAGCGACAGGGGTTTAGCCTATAATTCACCTCTCCACTTT	CASDRGLAYNSPLHF
-	-	TRBV4-1	TRBJ2-3	TGCGCCAGCAGCCCGACGACAGGGACTTTGTATACGCAGTATTTT	CASSPTTGTLYTQYF
-	-	TRBV27	TRBJ1-6	TGTGCCAGCAGTTCTGACAGAATCTATAATTCACCCCTCCACTTT	CASSSDRIYNSPLHF
TRBD1	-	TRBV4-1	TRBJ1-1	TGCGCCAGCAGTCAGGGGGTGAACACTGAAGCTTTCTTT	CASSQGVNTEAFF
TRBD1	once	TRBV6-6	TRBJ2-2	TGTGCCAGCGAAACAGGGGGCTTTTACACCGGGGAGCTGTTTTTT	CASETGGFYTGELFF
TRBD2	-	TRBV3-1/TRBV3-2	TRBJ2-1	TGTGCCAGCAGCCAGTTAGCGGGGGGGCCCGATGAGCAGTTCTTC	CASSQLAGGPDEQFF
TRBD1	few	TRBV5-4	TRBJ1-6	TGTGCCAGCAGGGACTGGACAGGGTTGAATTCACCCCTCCACTTT	CASRDWTGLNSPLHF
-	-	TRBV7-9	TRBJ1-1	TGTGCCAGCAGCTTTTTCGACACTGAAGCTTTCTTT	CASSFFDTEAFF
-	-	TRBV5-1	TRBJ2-2	TGCGCCAGCACCCTCCTGGGGGCGCCAACCGGGGAGCTGTTTTTT	CASTLLGAPTGELFF
-	-	TRBV19	TRBJ1-2	TGTGCCAGTAGTGTCCCGAGGACAGCCGCCTATGGCTACACCTTC	CASSVPRTAAYGYTF
-	-	TRBV10-2	TRBJ2-4	TGCGCCAGCAGTGAATTTATGAGAGCCAAAAACATTCAGTACTTC	CASSEFMRAKNIQYF
TRBD2	-	TRBV5-1	TRBJ2-3	TGCGCCAGCAGCTGGGCAACCGGGACTAGCGGGATAACAGATACGCAGTATTTT	CASSWATGTSGITDTQYF
-	-	TRBV28	TRBJ1-5	TGTGCCAGCACCCGGGACACCCGCAATCAGCCCCAGCATTTT	CASTRDTRNQPQHF